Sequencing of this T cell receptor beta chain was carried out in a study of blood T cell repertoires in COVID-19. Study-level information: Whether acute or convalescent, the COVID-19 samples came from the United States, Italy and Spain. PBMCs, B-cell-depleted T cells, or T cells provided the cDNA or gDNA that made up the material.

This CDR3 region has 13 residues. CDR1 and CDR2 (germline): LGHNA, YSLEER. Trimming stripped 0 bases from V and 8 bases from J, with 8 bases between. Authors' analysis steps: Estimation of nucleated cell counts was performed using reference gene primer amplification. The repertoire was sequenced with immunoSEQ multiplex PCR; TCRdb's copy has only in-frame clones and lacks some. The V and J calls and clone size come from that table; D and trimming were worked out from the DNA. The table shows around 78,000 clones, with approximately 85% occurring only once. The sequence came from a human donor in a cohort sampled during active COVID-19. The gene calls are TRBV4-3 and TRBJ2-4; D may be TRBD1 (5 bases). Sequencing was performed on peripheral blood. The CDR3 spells CASSQDRADIQYF. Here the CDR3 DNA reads TGCGCCAGCAGCCAAGACAGGGCGGACATTCAGTACTTC.